Below are 8 T cell receptor beta chains sequenced from a single sample in a study of blood T cell repertoires in COVID-19 (dated by TCRdb to the early 2020s). Receptors were amplified or captured by the immunoSEQ multiplex PCR assay. Entries here come from immuneACCESS through TCRdb and include only in-frame sequences with V and J called. Some clones fail to appear in such tables; in the studies checked, an unresolved V gene covers under half of the shortfall, and the cause of the remainder is unknown. This sample has some 80,000 clones in its table, and around nine tenths of those were observed once. Roughly a sixth of the sample rests with the top ten. The sample comprised peripheral blood. These TCRs come from a human donor in a cohort sampled during active COVID-19.

The chain employs TRBV3-1 (or the pseudogene TRBV3-2) and TRBJ2-7, with D possibly being TRBD2 (7 bases). V dropped 0 bases and J dropped 9 bases, with 15 bases sitting between them. The CDR3 runs to 14 residues. The germline V gene has CDR1 LGHDT and CDR2 YNNKEL (reference sequence). The CDR3 DNA follows: TGTGCCAGCAGCCAAGATGGGGGGGCAGCCGCGCAGTACTTC. Its protein product is CASSQDGGAAAQYF.

The sample holds one count of this clone. This chain connects TRBV4-3 to TRBJ2-7; D possibly corresponds to TRBD2 (6 bases). Germline-derived CDR1 and CDR2 are LGHNA and YSLEER. Trimming cost V 3 bases and J 0 bases, with 18 bases left between them. The CDR3 extends over 17 amino acids. The CDR3 region is CASSQGFGGKGSYEQYF. The CDR3 DNA reads as TGCGCCAGCAGCCAGGGGTTTGGGGGGAAGGGCTCCTACGAGCAGTACTTC.

This rearrangement joins TRBV2 to TRBJ1-2; TRBD1 aligns across 7 bases. The CDR3 is made up of 14 amino acids. Germline V gives CDR1 SNHLY, CDR2 FYNNEI. The trim removed 6 bases at V and 4 bases at J, leaving 8 bases unmatched. The CDR3 sequence: CASRGPGQLYGYTF. The CDR3 bases are TGTGCCAGCAGAGGCCCGGGACAGCTCTATGGCTACACCTTC.

CDR3 DNA sequence: TGCGCCAGCAGCTTGGCAGGGGTTGAGACTGAAGCTTTCTTT. As protein: CASSLAGVETEAFF. V is TRBV5-1 and J is TRBJ1-1, with D possibly matching TRBD1 (6 bases). Germline CDR1 is SGHRS and CDR2 is YFSETQ. V gave up 0 bases and J gave up 5 bases, with 11 bases separating them. The CDR3 consists of 14 residues.

The chain combines TRBV4-3 with TRBJ2-5, with D possibly matching TRBD2 (5 bases). V was trimmed by 1 base and J by 5 bases, leaving 17 bases between them. The CDR3 loop spans 16 amino acids. In germline, CDR1 is LGHNA, CDR2 YSLEER. CDR3 protein: CASSQAWTDGVETQYF. In DNA, the CDR3 is TGCGCCAGCAGCCAAGCTTGGACGGACGGGGTGGAGACCCAGTACTTC.

The CDR3 sequence is CASSLKAGGNTGELFF. The CDR3 DNA reads as TGTGCCAGCAGCCTGAAGGCGGGAGGAAACACCGGGGAGCTGTTTTTT. The V and J genes are TRBV5-4 and TRBJ2-2; 8 bases line up with TRBD2. V was clipped by 4 bases and J by 2 bases; unmatched bases: 7. Germline CDR1 reads SGHNT; CDR2 reads YYREEE (reference sequence). The CDR3 totals 16 residues.

This chain links TRBV7-3 with TRBJ2-2, with D unclear. Per germline, CDR1 SGHTA and CDR2 FQGTGA. V was cut by 2 bases and J by 4 bases, with 8 bases left in between. The CDR3 extends over 14 amino acids. The CDR3 region has the DNA TGTGCCAGCAGCTTAGGGCCGGCCACCGGGGAGCTGTTTTTT. Residues: CASSLGPATGELFF.

This clone was seen once. The CDR3 sequence is CASSLAWTSGSLAKNIQYF. The CDR3 DNA is TGTGCCAGCAGCTTAGCGTGGACTAGCGGTTCCTTAGCCAAAAACATTCAGTACTTC. The chain combines TRBV7-9 with TRBJ2-4, with 10 bases identical to TRBD2. Germline V gene data show CDR1 as SEHNR and CDR2 as FQNEAQ (reference sequence). This CDR3 has 19 amino acids. V dropped 0 bases and J dropped 0; count of bases not matched to a gene: 8.